Described below is a single T cell receptor beta chain sequence and its context. No antigen is known for it. V lost 7 bases and J lost 1 base, and the count of bases not matched to a germline gene is 4. Reading from cysteine to phenylalanine, the CDR3 counts 15 amino acids. Left in the record is the CDR3 DNA by itself, 45 bases read in frame from the first base. Reading the germline V gene (reference sequence) gives CDR1 LNHDA and CDR2 SQIVND. The record originates from a study of cytomegalovirus exposure and HLA in healthy donors (dated by TCRdb to 2016 to 2017). About the study as a whole: An earlier analysis of about 560 of the donors reported approximately 280 Gb of sequence data and around 120 million unique TCR beta sequences obtained from about 170 million T cells. Approximately 300 gigabases of sequencing data and approximately 92 million unique TCR sequences made up an early release that covered around 640 HLA-typed donors. Of the roughly 410 genotyped donors, 75% to 85% were placed in the genetic ancestry cluster associated with self-reported Caucasian donors. The aim of the study was to test whether cataloging public T cell receptors could identify signatures of past pathogen exposure. The study used immunosequencing to profile the T cell repertoires of approximately 640 subjects and linked those repertoires to cytomegalovirus serostatus. Besides the first cohort of around 700 subjects, a separate validation cohort made up of 90 to 150 different subjects was used. To predict cytomegalovirus infection status, the study combined high-throughput TCR immunosequencing, statistical association of individual TCRs with disease status, and machine learning. A later analysis re-examined previously published TCR beta repertoires from more than 550 donors and added high-resolution HLA genotyping to investigate patterns of TCR occurrence. The later analysis used no new phenotypic data to find candidate immune exposures, relying instead on TCR beta sequences and their occurrence across donors. In an earlier analysis of several hundred of the donors, high-throughput TCR beta sequencing was used to judge whether each TCR beta V gene segment behaved as functional or pseudogenic. Alongside the repertoire data, information on donor age, sex, ethnicity and CMV serostatus was compiled. Genome-wide SNP genotypes for about 60% of the 666 donors were used in a later genetic analysis, which treated that subset as a discovery cohort. All discovery cohort repertoires had been generated using a single sequencing platform. HLA typing included class I and class II loci at four-digit resolution. Typing coverage varied by locus: roughly 620-630 donors for A, B, C, DRB1 and DQB1; approximately 520 for DQA1; about 570 for DPA1; approximately 450 for DPB1. Because of strong linkage in the cohort, a handful of DR-DQ haplotypes were treated as single units for association and clustering. Among 350 to 400 genotyped donors of the cohort, an average of around 240,000 unique TCR beta nucleotide sequences were sequenced per donor, roughly 20% of them non-productive. The investigation overall reported the following: A later analysis reported that several top co-occurrence clusters appeared linked to parvovirus B19, influenza, CMV and Epstein-Barr virus. Specific HLA alleles were associated with over 15,000 TCR beta sequences at a false discovery rate of 0.05 in a later analysis. It was suggested by the authors that the approach could potentially be generalized to other disease states and immunological phenotypes. The classifier was reported to diagnose cytomegalovirus status with high specificity and sensitivity in both the original cohort and the validation cohort. A cluster of highly shared sequence variants was judged likely to be a technical artifact of the sequencing pipeline. A later genetic analysis associated a missense DCLRE1C variant with V-gene and J-gene trimming of TCR beta chains, and an independent cohort replicated the association. Strong co-occurrence of HLA alleles, especially DR and DQ, made assigning TCR associations to individual alleles difficult. Because HLA typing was missing for some donors at each locus, association tests included only the typed subset. A further reported finding was that TCR beta sequences accurately predicted the HLA-A and HLA-B alleles for most subjects in the first cohort. The study gave a list of 150 to 200 TCR beta chains associated with cytomegalovirus. Linkage disequilibrium might explain the correlated functional status among segregating V segments, but an unknown experimental factor could not be ruled out. Roughly uniform sequencing depth across donors was assumed in presence/absence analyses, although this assumption may not hold. The 87-base-pair reads could not distinguish some IMGT-functional V segments, including TRBV6-2 and TRBV6-3, so those segments were excluded. A later genetic analysis reported fewer N-insertions in productive TCRs among donors in an Asian-associated ancestry cluster than the 666-donor mean. In a later analysis, HLA-associated TCR beta chains showed more clonal expansion and lower generation probabilities than non-associated chains that were equally common. Immune exposure information for the cohort was limited to CMV serostatus. A later analysis found that TCR association rates varied across HLA loci, with DRB1 alleles showing the most associated TCRs and HLA-C alleles the fewest. Because counts were too low, more than 15 rarely observed V segments, including chromosome 9 orphons, were excluded from the earlier analysis of 500 to 700 of the donors. This cohort had only TCR beta chains sequenced, and the lack of alpha or paired-chain data limited which features could be detected. According to a later analysis, most CMV-associated TCR beta chains appeared to be HLA-restricted, and the HLA associations seemed to be driven largely by CMV exposure. In vitro tests confirmed that a few of the cytomegalovirus-associated TCR beta chains recognize cytomegalovirus antigens. Most TCR sequences were seen in very few donors, while some public TCRs were found in many individuals. Broadly in line with IMGT annotations, most TCR beta V segments showed up in productive rearrangements about 90% or about 30% of the time in an earlier analysis of 450 to 600 of the donors.

The cohort consisted of more than 650 healthy bone marrow donors. All cohort members were sampled while nominally healthy, although unrecorded immune exposures were likely present. The donor was CMV seronegative and belonged to the group of 320 or so seronegative cohort members. Every donor gave a peripheral blood sample, and the peripheral blood mononuclear cells from that sample were used for TCR beta sequencing. The Qiagen DNeasy Blood Extraction Kit was used to extract genomic DNA from the blood cell samples. The library came from the immunoSEQ multiplex PCR assay. For the multiplex PCR, a mixture combining 60 forward primers for TCR Vbeta segments and 13 reverse primers for TCR Jbeta segments was used. Amplification of the CDR3 region of rearranged TCR beta genes was performed with a multiplex PCR assay on genomic DNA. On the Illumina HiSeq System, the amplified TCR beta libraries were sequenced as 87-base-pair reads. In the authors' own workflow: In a later analysis, tens of millions of unique TCR beta chains were counted across the roughly 700 repertoires, and roughly 11 million of these chains were shared by at least two donors. Raw reads were error-corrected and collapsed into unique sequences by a nearest-neighbor algorithm in which closely related sequences were merged to remove PCR and sequencing errors. Alignment of CDR3 sequences to IMGT reference sequences was used to assign V, D and J gene segments. For a sequence to be retained, a match of at least six nucleotides to both a V gene segment and a J gene segment was required. Rearrangements were called productive when the CDR3 lacked stop codons and stayed in frame with V and J; all others were non-productive. CDR3 was defined by IMGT convention, running from the second conserved V-encoded cysteine to the conserved J-encoded phenylalanine. Sequences without an unambiguous match to a single V gene segment were excluded from the earlier analysis of a few hundred of the donors. In an earlier analysis of approximately 610 of the donors, V segments were called functional above 56.7% productive rearrangements and were called segregating when the between-donor standard deviation exceeded 5%. A statistical classification framework was built to diagnose cytomegalovirus status from the catalog of TCR beta chain sequences. In a later analysis, V and J genes were assigned by comparing TCR nucleotide sequences against IMGT/GENE-DB human TR gene sequences. In a later analysis, CDR3 sequences and most-parsimonious VDJ recombination scenarios were assigned using the TCRdist pipeline. In a later analysis, each TCR beta chain was defined by its CDR3 amino acid sequence together with its V-gene family, and reads without a unique V-gene family were excluded. In a later analysis, 500 to 650 highly shared, low-generation-probability nucleotide sequences were removed to address suspected cross-contamination and a sequencing artifact. In a later analysis, a clonal expansion index for each public chain was calculated from normalized within-repertoire ranks of inferred template counts. In a later analysis, generation probabilities were computed using a VDJ recombination model fitted to out-of-frame rearrangements, and the results were checked against IGoR. Hypergeometric tests were used in a later analysis to score TCR-TCR, TCR-HLA and TCR-CMV co-occurrence, with a repertoire-size bias correction applied to the TCR pairs. To estimate false discovery rates, a later analysis permuted the HLA or CMV assignments 20 times. In a later analysis, co-occurring TCRs were grouped using DBSCAN, with TCRdist sequence similarity added in when clustering inside HLA-allele-positive subsets. Repertoires with fewer than 30,000 or more than 120,000 public chains were left out of co-occurrence clustering, as were five repertoires with anomalous nucleotide sharing. This is the immuneACCESS table as TCRdb keeps it, with only in-frame sequences that have V and J called. A part of the clones is gone; compared with another copy, unresolved V genes explain less than half, and the rest is unexplained. V, J and clone size derive from that table, while D and trimming were established from the DNA sequence. The sample table gives 150,000 to 250,000 clones. Of the sample, less than 0.9% is held by the ten largest clones.

Rearrangement joined TRBV19 to TRBJ2-2; TRBD2 matches 9 bases in the middle. The sequencing sample was made of PBMCs. This receptor was identified in a boy between 10 and 17 years old in good health and CMV-seronegative. The nucleotide sequence is given as TGTGCCAGTATTGGCGGGGGGGAGAACACCGGGGAGCTGTTTTTT. The resulting protein is CASIGGGENTGELFF.